These T cell receptor beta chains were read from a single sample in a study of radiation and T cells in renal cell carcinoma. Data came from immunoSEQ multiplex PCR; TCRdb stores just in-frame clones and leaves some out. The sample has 150,000 to 200,000 clones, about 87% seen once. The material sequenced was blood, taken from a patient whose treatment included radiotherapy and nephrectomy. All receptors derive from a woman between 45 and 65 years old with renal cell carcinoma. The CDR3 runs from the conserved cysteine through the conserved F or W. A row's size may be missing; if present it is once, few, many or a size class.

abundance,j_gene,v_gene,CDR3aa
-,TRBJ1-1,TRBV2,CASRLPSRITPDRWGDTEAFF
-,TRBJ2-5,TRBV6-1,CASRGTSGKETQYF
-,TRBJ1-4,TRBV10-3,CAISAGQGGEKLFF
-,TRBJ1-1,TRBV7-2,CASSLAGFFTQNTEAFF
-,TRBJ1-1,TRBV6-1,CASSEAVTAYMNTEAFF
-,TRBJ1-4,TRBV4-2,CASSQHEGDEKLFF
-,TRBJ1-4,TRBV6-6,CASSLPPGANEKLFF
-,TRBJ2-1,TRBV9,CASSVTPTGRAGNEQFF
-,TRBJ1-2,TRBV5-4,CASSLVAIGGYTF
few,TRBJ2-7,TRBV6-5,CASTTIAGGREQYF
-,TRBJ2-2,TRBV6-5,CASTPPSGELFF
-,TRBJ2-1,TRBV6-6,CASRVRTSDLYNEQFF
-,TRBJ1-2,TRBV7-9,CASNKISTGYTF
-,TRBJ1-1,TRBV27,CASSSYRTENTEAFF
-,TRBJ2-2,TRBV5-1,CASRPQESGELFF
many,TRBJ1-3,TRBV4-1,CASSRPGGNTIYF
-,TRBJ2-5,TRBV30,CAWSEQEETQYF
-,TRBJ1-1,TRBV2,CASSEAKAFF
-,TRBJ1-5,TRBV5-1,CASSWVGDSNQPQHF
few,TRBJ1-1,TRBV30,CAWSVTAGSTEAFF
-,TRBJ1-5,TRBV2,CASSVGREHNQPQHF
-,TRBJ2-1,TRBV7-2,CASSLDPGSSYNEQFF
-,TRBJ1-4,TRBV5-1,CASSLGTEPSNKEEKLFF
-,TRBJ2-2,TRBV7-9,CASSSDLGRNTGELFF
-,TRBJ2-7,TRBV6-6,CASSSLTGARNEQYF
-,TRBJ2-3,TRBV2,CASSDDSRDTDTQYF
-,TRBJ1-5,TRBV7-2,CASSLEAGGISQPQHF
few,TRBJ1-5,TRBV9,CASSQGWGQNQPQHF
-,TRBJ2-2,TRBV19,CASRPGGAGELFF
once,TRBJ2-1,TRBV18,CASSPPTDSYEQFF
once,TRBJ2-6,TRBV5-1,CASSLNAGSGGANVLTF
-,TRBJ2-1,TRBV5-6,CASSLVPQYNEQFF
few,TRBJ1-4,TRBV2,CASSELAGGREKLFF
-,TRBJ2-1,TRBV30,CAWGPLRNEQFF
-,TRBJ1-3,TRBV5-1,CASSLQTGAGNTIYF
-,TRBJ1-3,TRBV21-1,CASISAETGFSGNTIYF
-,TRBJ1-1,TRBV10-3,CAISGVSTGRGNTEAFF
many,TRBJ1-2,TRBV10-1,CASSEQYPPANYGYTF
-,TRBJ2-1,TRBV18,CASSPDARDREQFF
-,TRBJ2-3,TRBV29-1,CSVEGQSTDTQYF
-,TRBJ1-4,TRBV7-2,CASSLSREMNEKLFF
-,TRBJ2-6,TRBV5-1,CATRVPVSGANVLTF
-,TRBJ1-1,TRBV6-1,CASRVGNTEAFF
-,TRBJ1-3,TRBV9,CASSEHTGGPVGNTIYF
-,TRBJ2-7,TRBV12-1,CASIPNPPAGTYEQYF
-,TRBJ1-4,TRBV9,CASSVRAEGEKLFF
-,TRBJ2-3,TRBV4-1,CASSPLGQGQVDTQYF
once,TRBJ2-3,TRBV2,CASSEARGADTQYF
-,TRBJ2-7,TRBV5-4,CASSVNTYEQYF
-,TRBJ2-1,TRBV5-4,CASSSLAGGSNEQFF
-,TRBJ1-2,TRBV6-5,CASSYSEHPAYGYTF
-,TRBJ2-3,TRBV28,CASSRGDTDTQYF